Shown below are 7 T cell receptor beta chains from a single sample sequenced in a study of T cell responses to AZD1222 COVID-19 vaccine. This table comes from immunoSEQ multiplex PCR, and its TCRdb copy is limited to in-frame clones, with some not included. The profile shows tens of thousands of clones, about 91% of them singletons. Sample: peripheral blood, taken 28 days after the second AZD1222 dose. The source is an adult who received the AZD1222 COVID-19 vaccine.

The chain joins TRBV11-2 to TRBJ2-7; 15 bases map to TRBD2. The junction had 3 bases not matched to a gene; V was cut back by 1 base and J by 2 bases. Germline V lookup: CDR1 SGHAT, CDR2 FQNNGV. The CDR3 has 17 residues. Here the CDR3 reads CASSLAGLAGGPYEQYF. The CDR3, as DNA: TGTGCCAGCAGCTTAGCGGGACTAGCGGGAGGCCCCTACGAGCAGTACTTC.

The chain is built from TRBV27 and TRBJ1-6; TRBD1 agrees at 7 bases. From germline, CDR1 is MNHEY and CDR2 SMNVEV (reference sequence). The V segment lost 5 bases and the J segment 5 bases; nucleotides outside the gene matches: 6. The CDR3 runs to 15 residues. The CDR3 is CASSLGDRDNSPLHF. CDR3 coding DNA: TGTGCCAGCAGTCTGGGCGACAGGGATAATTCACCCCTCCACTTT.

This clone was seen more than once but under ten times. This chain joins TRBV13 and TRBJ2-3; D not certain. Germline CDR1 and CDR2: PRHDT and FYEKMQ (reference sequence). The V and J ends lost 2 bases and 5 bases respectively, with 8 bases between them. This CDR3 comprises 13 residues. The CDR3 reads CASSLKGRDTQYF. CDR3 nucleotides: TGTGCCAGCAGCTTAAAGGGCCGAGATACGCAGTATTTT.

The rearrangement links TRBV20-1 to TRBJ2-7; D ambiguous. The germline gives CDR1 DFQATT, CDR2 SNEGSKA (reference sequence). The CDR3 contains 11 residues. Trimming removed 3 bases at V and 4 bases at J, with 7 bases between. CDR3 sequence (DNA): TGCAGTGCTAGTTCTGTTTACGAGCAGTACTTC. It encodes CSASSVYEQYF.

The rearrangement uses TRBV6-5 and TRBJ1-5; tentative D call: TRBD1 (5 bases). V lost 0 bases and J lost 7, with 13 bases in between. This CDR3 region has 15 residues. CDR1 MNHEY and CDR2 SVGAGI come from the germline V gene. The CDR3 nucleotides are TGTGCCAGCAGTTACTCCCCAGGGTTGGGGCAGCCCCAGCATTTT. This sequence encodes CASSYSPGLGQPQHF.

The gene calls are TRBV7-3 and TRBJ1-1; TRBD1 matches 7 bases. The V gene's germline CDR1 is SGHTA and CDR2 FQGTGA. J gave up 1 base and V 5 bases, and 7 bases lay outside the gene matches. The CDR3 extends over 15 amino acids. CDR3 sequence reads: CASSPGTAPNTEAFF. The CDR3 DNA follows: TGTGCCAGCAGCCCAGGGACAGCCCCGAACACTGAAGCTTTCTTT.

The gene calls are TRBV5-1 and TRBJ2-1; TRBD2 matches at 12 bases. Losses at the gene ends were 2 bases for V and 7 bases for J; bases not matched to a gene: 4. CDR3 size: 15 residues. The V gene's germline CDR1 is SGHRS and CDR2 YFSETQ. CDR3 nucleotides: TGCGCCAGCAGCTTTAGACTAGCGGGAGAGAATGAGCAGTTCTTC. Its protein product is CASSFRLAGENEQFF.